This TCR beta chain appears in the sequencing data of a study of siplizumab effects on memory and regulatory T cells. Study-level findings and limits: Apparently more diverse than memory cells, naive T cells also seemed major alloresponse contributors. Versus roughly 27% in controls, the mappable alloreactive CD4+ clones averaged roughly 68% Treg-derived with siplizumab.

The data were produced by immunoSEQ multiplex PCR, yet TCRdb's version contains in-frame clones alone and is incomplete. The table shows roughly 100,000 clones, with around 93% occurring only once. On this clone: Its antigen is undetermined.

J gave up 2 bases and V 5 bases, and 6 bases lay outside the gene matches. Per the germline V gene, CDR1 is SEHNR and CDR2 is FQNEAQ (reference sequence). This CDR3 spans 17 amino acids. This TCR was recovered from a human donor in good health. Material for sequencing was CD4+ T cells sorted from blood. This rearrangement joins TRBV7-9 to TRBJ2-1; 13 bases agree with TRBD2. CDR3 protein: CASSLLGTSGTYNEQFF. In DNA form, the CDR3 reads TGTGCCAGCAGCCTCCTCGGGACTAGCGGGACCTACAATGAGCAGTTCTTC.